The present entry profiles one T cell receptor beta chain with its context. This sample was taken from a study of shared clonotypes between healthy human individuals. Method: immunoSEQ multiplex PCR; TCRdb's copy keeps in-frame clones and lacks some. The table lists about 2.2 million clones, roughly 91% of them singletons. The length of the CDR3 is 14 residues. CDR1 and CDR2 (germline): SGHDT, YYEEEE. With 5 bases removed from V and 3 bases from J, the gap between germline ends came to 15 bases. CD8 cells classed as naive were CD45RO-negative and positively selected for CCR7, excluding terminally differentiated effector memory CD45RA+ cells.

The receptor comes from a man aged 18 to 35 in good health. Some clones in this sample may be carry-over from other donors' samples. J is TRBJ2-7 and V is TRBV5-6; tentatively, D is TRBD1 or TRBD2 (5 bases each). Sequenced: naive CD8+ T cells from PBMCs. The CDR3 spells CASSHGTRDYEQYF. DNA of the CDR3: TGTGCCAGCAGTCACGGGACCCGCGACTACGAGCAGTACTTC.